The 28 T cell receptor beta chains reported below all come from one sample, sequenced in a study of blood T cell repertoires in COVID-19. Generated by immunoSEQ multiplex PCR, the TCRdb table keeps only in-frame clones and is missing some. Altogether roughly 35,000 clones are present, approximately 93% being singletons, with the ten largest covering 5.2%. Sequencing used peripheral blood. These TCRs come from a human donor in a cohort sampled during active COVID-19.

The chain recombines TRBV5-1 with TRBJ1-1, with D tentatively TRBD1 (5 bases). CDR1 is SGHRS and CDR2 is YFSETQ in the germline V gene. The V end was cut by 4 bases, the J end by 0 bases, with 10 bases between. The CDR3 is 14 amino acids. The CDR3 here is CASSPPQVNTEAFF. The CDR3 DNA is TGCGCCAGCAGCCCCCCACAGGTGAACACTGAAGCTTTCTTT.

The rearrangement joins TRBV28 to TRBJ1-4, with no clear D. Germline V gene lookup returns CDR1 MDHEN and CDR2 SYDVKM. With 2 bases removed from V and 4 bases from J, the gap between germline ends came to 14 bases. CDR3 length: 16 amino acids. This CDR3 reads CASSLMAGQSNEKLFF. The CDR3 nucleotides are TGTGCCAGCAGTTTAATGGCTGGGCAGAGTAATGAAAAACTGTTTTTT. The full variable domain, completed using reference TRBV28 and TRBJ1-4, is DVKVTQSSRYLVKRTGEKVFLECVQDMDHENMFWYRQDPGLGLRLIYFSYDVKMKEKGDIPEGYSVSREKKERFSLILESASTNQTSMYLCASSLMAGQSNEKLFFGSGTQLSVL.

The rearrangement links TRBV9 to TRBJ2-2, with TRBD2 matching 7 bases. The ends lost 0 bases at V and 4 bases at J; junction bases unmatched: 3. The CDR3 runs 15 residues. The germline CDR1 and CDR2 sequences are SGDLS and YYNGEE. DNA of the CDR3: TGTGCCAGCAGCGTAGGCGGGAGATCCACCGGGGAGCTGTTTTTT. This gives the protein CASSVGGRSTGELFF.

V and J are TRBV28 and TRBJ1-1, with 8 positions matching TRBD1. The ends lost 2 bases at V and 9 bases at J; junction bases unmatched: 8. Per germline, CDR1 MDHEN and CDR2 SYDVKM. This CDR3 comprises 14 residues. CDR3: CASSLQGAPFKAFF. The CDR3 bases are TGTGCCAGCAGTTTACAGGGGGCTCCCTTCAAAGCTTTCTTT.

The chain employs TRBV5-1 and TRBJ2-2; the match to TRBD2 covers 7 bases. The CDR3 is 15 residues long. Trimming removed 3 bases from V and 4 bases from J; junction bases left unmatched: 6. Germline loops: CDR1 SGHRS, CDR2 YFSETQ. The CDR3 reads CASSYVAGATGELFF. The CDR3 bases are TGCGCCAGCAGCTATGTCGCGGGAGCCACCGGGGAGCTGTTTTTT.

The chain uses TRBV9 and TRBJ1-2; 7 positions agree with TRBD1. Per germline, CDR1 SGDLS and CDR2 YYNGEE. The CDR3 loop spans 16 amino acids. The trim removed 3 bases at V and 3 bases at J, leaving 11 bases unmatched. The CDR3 is CASSAANRGRDYGYTF. The DNA for the CDR3 is TGTGCCAGCAGCGCCGCCAATAGGGGGCGCGACTATGGCTACACCTTC.

This chain links TRBV30 with TRBJ2-7; D gene ambiguous. The CDR3 runs 12 residues. V was shortened by 0 bases and J by 3 bases, with 6 bases between the two germline ends. Germline V CDR1 and CDR2: GTSNPN, SVGIG (reference sequence). This CDR3 is CAWSVAGYEQYF. CDR3 coding DNA: TGTGCCTGGAGTGTAGCTGGCTACGAGCAGTACTTC.

V usage is TRBV29-1 and J usage is TRBJ1-2, with D possibly matching TRBD1 (6 bases). The germline V gene has CDR1 SQVTM and CDR2 ANQGSEA. The CDR3 runs 13 residues. Between the trimmed V and J ends, which lost 4 bases and 2 bases, there was a span of 11 bases. Here the CDR3 DNA reads TGCAGCGTTGGGGCGGGGGCGAACTATGGCTACACCTTC. Amino acid sequence: CSVGAGANYGYTF. Supplemented by reference TRBV29-1 and TRBJ1-2, the full variable domain reads SAVISQKPSRDICQRGTSLTIQCQVDSQVTMMFWYRQQPGQSLTLIATANQGSEATYESGFVIDKFPISRPNLTFSTLTVSNMSPEDSSIYLCSVGAGANYGYTFGSGTRLTVV.

The genes are TRBV6-2 or TRBV6-3 and TRBJ1-5; 10 bases align to TRBD1. This CDR3 is built from 17 residues. V shed 0 bases, J shed 7 bases, and the junction held 9 bases outside the gene matches. Germline-derived CDR1 and CDR2 are MNHEY and SVGEGT. As DNA, the CDR3 is TGTGCCAGCAGTTACTCGAGAGGGACAGGGGATTGGCAGCCCCAGCATTTT. This encodes CASSYSRGTGDWQPQHF.

The gene calls are TRBV5-1 and TRBJ1-6, with TRBD1 matching 10 bases. The CDR3 contains 18 residues. Germline lookup yields CDR1 SGHRS and CDR2 YFSETQ. V lost 3 bases to trimming and J lost 0 bases; unmatched junction nucleotides: 6. CDR3 DNA: TGCGCCAGCAGCTGGGGGACAGGGGAGAGCTCCTATAATTCACCCCTCCACTTT. Translated, it gives CASSWGTGESSYNSPLHF.

The chain has TRBV11-2 and TRBJ2-2; 11 nucleotides agree with TRBD1. Germline CDR1 reads SGHAT; CDR2 reads FQNNGV. The CDR3 contains 14 residues. The trim removed 6 bases at V and 5 bases at J, leaving 2 bases unmatched. The chain's CDR3 is CASSRDRGTGELFF. As DNA, the CDR3 is TGTGCCAGCAGTCGGGACAGGGGGACCGGGGAGCTGTTTTTT.

The chain uses TRBV10-2 and TRBJ2-1; D call uncertain. CDR1 WSHSY and CDR2 SAAADI come from the germline V gene. The germline V and J ends were trimmed by 10 bases and 2 bases, with 15 bases remaining between them. The CDR3 runs to 14 residues. CDR3 loop: CATSLSRTYNEQFF. DNA for the CDR3: TGCGCCACCAGCCTATCGCGAACCTACAATGAGCAGTTCTTC.

The chain has TRBV19 and TRBJ2-1; perhaps TRBD2 as D (5 bases). Looked up from germline, CDR1 is LNHDA and CDR2 is SQIVND (reference sequence). V shed 4 bases and J shed 8 bases, with 30 bases lying between them. CDR3 size: 19 residues. The CDR3 here is CASSTPVLGELGGRDEQFF. The CDR3 DNA is TGTGCCAGTAGTACCCCCGTGTTGGGAGAATTGGGTGGTAGAGATGAGCAGTTCTTC.

The V call is TRBV5-1, the J call TRBJ2-7; D is undetermined. The CDR3 consists of 13 residues. V was clipped by 0 bases and J by 2 bases, with 6 bases between them. Germline V lookup: CDR1 SGHRS, CDR2 YFSETQ. The CDR3 spells CASSLGPAYEQYF. CDR3 nucleotide sequence: TGCGCCAGCAGCTTGGGGCCAGCCTACGAGCAGTACTTC.

This clone was found a few times. This rearrangement joins TRBV7-3 to TRBJ2-1; no clear D gene. Germline values: CDR1 SGHTA, CDR2 FQGTGA. Trimming shortened V by 4 bases and J by 9 bases, and 10 bases separated the two germline ends. The CDR3 has 12 amino acids. DNA for the CDR3: TGTGCCAGCAGCTCTACGGGTGTTGAGCAGTTCTTC. It translates to CASSSTGVEQFF. The complete variable domain, with remaining parts taken from reference TRBV7-3 and TRBJ2-1, reads GAGVSQTPSNKVTEKGKYVELRCDPISGHTALYWYRQSLGQGPEFLIYFQGTGAADDSGLPNDRFFAVRPEGSVSTLKIQRTERGDSAVYLCASSSTGVEQFFGPGTRLTVL.

The chain carries TRBV27 and TRBJ1-4; TRBD1 agrees at 11 bases. Germline V gene data show CDR1 as MNHEY and CDR2 as SMNVEV (reference sequence). The CDR3 has 16 amino acids. Trimming at V came to 5 bases and at J to 3 bases, leaving 5 bases not matched to a gene. The CDR3 DNA reads as TGTGCCAGCAGTCTCTCGGGACAGGGGGCTAATGAAAAACTGTTTTTT. Its protein is CASSLSGQGANEKLFF.

The table lists this clone with a count of one. The J gene is TRBJ1-3, the V gene TRBV7-8, with D possibly TRBD1 on 6 matching bases. Trimming left V 4 bases short and J 1 base short, with 17 bases between. The CDR3 covers 17 residues. CDR1 is SGHVS, CDR2 FQNEAQ, per germline. This CDR3 reads CASSSGGGRGSGNTIYF. As DNA, the CDR3 is TGTGCCAGCAGCTCCGGGGGGGGCCGGGGGTCTGGAAACACCATATATTTT.

The genes are TRBV7-8 and TRBJ2-1; 9 bases fit TRBD1. Trimming at V came to 5 bases and at J to 2 bases, leaving 4 bases not matched to a gene. This CDR3 comprises 15 residues. Germline-derived CDR1 and CDR2 are SGHVS and FQNEAQ. The CDR3 sequence is CASSNTGGAYNEQFF. The CDR3 DNA reads as TGTGCCAGCAGCAACACAGGGGGCGCCTACAATGAGCAGTTCTTC. Using reference TRBV7-8 and TRBJ2-1 for the parts outside the CDR3, the full variable domain is GAGVSQSPRYKVAKRGQDVALRCDPISGHVSLFWYQQALGQGPEFLTYFQNEAQLDKSGLPSDRFFAERPEGSVSTLKIQRTQQEDSAVYLCASSNTGGAYNEQFFGPGTRLTVL.

The rearrangement joins TRBV19 to TRBJ1-5; 9 bases line up with TRBD1. This CDR3 region has 16 residues. Unmatched junction bases numbered 13, after V lost 3 bases and J lost 10 bases. The germline V gene has CDR1 LNHDA and CDR2 SQIVND (reference sequence). For the CDR3, the DNA is TGTGCCAGTAGTATTGTCTGGGGACAGGGAGGGTCACCCCAGCATTTT. The encoded protein is CASSIVWGQGGSPQHF.

The V call is TRBV9, the J call TRBJ1-4; TRBD1 is a possible D gene (6 bases). Trimming shortened V by 3 bases and J by 7 bases, and 19 bases separated the two germline ends. Germline V CDR1 and CDR2: SGDLS, YYNGEE. The CDR3 length is 16 residues. Here the CDR3 reads CASSGTEQGSGEKLFF. The CDR3 nucleotides are TGTGCCAGCAGCGGTACAGAACAGGGCTCGGGTGAAAAACTGTTTTTT.

This chain links TRBV9 with TRBJ2-3; no firm D call. The V end was cut by 0 bases, the J end by 2 bases, with 10 bases between. Germline CDR1 and CDR2: SGDLS and YYNGEE. The CDR3 is made up of 15 amino acids. The CDR3 bases are TGTGCCAGCAGCGTAGGGCCTAGTATCACAGATACGCAGTATTTT. This sequence encodes CASSVGPSITDTQYF. The whole variable domain, filled in from reference TRBV9 and TRBJ2-3, reads DSGVTQTPKHLITATGQRVTLRCSPRSGDLSVYWYQQSLDQGLQFLIQYYNGEERAKGNILERFSAQQFPDLHSELNLSSLELGDSALYFCASSVGPSITDTQYFGPGTRLTVL.

The rearrangement links TRBV15 to TRBJ2-5; D is possibly TRBD2 (6 bases). V lost 6 bases to trimming and J lost 5 bases, with 10 bases between them. The CDR3 is 12 residues long. CDR1 is LNHNV and CDR2 is YYDKDF in the germline V gene (reference sequence). DNA for the CDR3: TGTGCCACCAGTGCGGGGCCCGAGACCCAGTACTTC. Protein: CATSAGPETQYF.

The V and J genes are TRBV15 and TRBJ1-2, with D unclear. Trimming removed 4 bases from V and 7 bases from J, with 22 bases in between. This CDR3 region has 16 residues. Germline V gene data show CDR1 as LNHNV and CDR2 as YYDKDF (reference sequence). CDR3 sequence reads: CATSITSPAGLGGYTF. CDR3 in DNA: TGTGCCACCAGCATCACTTCTCCAGCGGGTTTGGGTGGCTACACCTTC. Supplemented by reference TRBV15 and TRBJ1-2, the full variable domain reads DAMVIQNPRYQVTQFGKPVTLSCSQTLNHNVMYWYQQKSSQAPKLLFHYYDKDFNNEADTPDNFQSRRPNTSFCFLDIRSPGLGDTAMYLCATSITSPAGLGGYTFGSGTRLTVV.

The rearrangement joins TRBV9 to TRBJ1-1; TRBD1 matches at 9 bases. The CDR3 extends over 15 amino acids. CDR1 and CDR2 from the germline V gene are SGDLS and YYNGEE. V was clipped by 4 bases and J by 5 bases; unmatched bases: 9. CDR3 coding DNA: TGTGCCAGCAGCCCTCAACAGGGGGCGGTTACTGAAGCTTTCTTT. Protein product: CASSPQQGAVTEAFF.

The chain combines TRBV6-6 with TRBJ1-5, with a possible D match to TRBD1 (5 bases). Trimming left V 0 bases short and J 3 bases short, with 6 bases between. CDR1 and CDR2 (germline): MNHNY, SVGAGI (reference sequence). This CDR3 is built from 14 residues. CDR3 DNA: TGTGCCAGCAGTTACTCGGACACCAATCAGCCCCAGCATTTT. Translation: CASSYSDTNQPQHF.

V gene TRBV6-6 combines with J gene TRBJ1-3, with 7 bases aligning to TRBD1. The CDR3 runs to 17 residues. Per germline, CDR1 MNHNY and CDR2 SVGAGI (reference sequence). The junction had 12 bases not matched to a gene; V was cut back by 5 bases and J by 2 bases. In nucleotides, the CDR3 is TGTGCCAGCAGTCCCAACCCCGGGACAGTCACTGGAAACACCATATATTTT. Residues: CASSPNPGTVTGNTIYF.

This chain uses TRBV18 with TRBJ2-1; 12 nucleotides line up with TRBD2. The CDR3 covers 14 residues. Germline V gives CDR1 KGHSH, CDR2 LQKENI. The V segment lost 6 bases and the J segment 6 bases; nucleotides outside the gene matches: 3. The CDR3 nucleotides are TGTGCCAGCTCCCCTAGCGGGAGGGGCAATGAGCAGTTCTTC. Amino acids: CASSPSGRGNEQFF. Full variable domain (rest looked up from reference TRBV18 and TRBJ2-1): NAGVMQNPRHLVRRRGQEARLRCSPMKGHSHVYWYRQLPEEGLKFMVYLQKENIIDESGMPKERFSAEFPKEGPSILRIQQVVRGDSAAYFCASSPSGRGNEQFFGPGTRLTVL.

This clone has a single count. The rearrangement links TRBV25-1 to TRBJ2-1; 9 bases are a match to TRBD2. V lost 0 bases, J lost 4 bases, and 4 bases stayed unmatched. This CDR3 spans 16 amino acids. Germline V gene data show CDR1 as MGHDK and CDR2 as SYGVNS. The CDR3 loop is CASSEYGLAFYNEQFF. The CDR3 bases are TGTGCCAGCAGTGAATACGGACTAGCGTTTTACAATGAGCAGTTCTTC.